The 8 T cell receptor beta chains listed next were all sequenced from one sample in a study of blood T cell repertoires in COVID-19. Clones were sequenced by immunoSEQ multiplex PCR, and TCRdb holds only the in-frame ones, with some missing. The top ten clones hold approximately 10% of a sample with some 210,000 clones, roughly 90% of them seen once. Material: PBMCs or T cells enriched from blood (not recorded which). The receptors shown here come from a man aged 18 to 30 with acute COVID-19.

The table lists this clone with a few counts. The rearrangement links TRBV4-1 to TRBJ1-2; the D gene is possibly TRBD1 (5 bases). Trimming removed 4 bases at V and 3 bases at J, with 15 bases between. The length of the CDR3 is 15 residues. The germline gives CDR1 MGHRA, CDR2 YSYEKL. CDR3 in DNA: TGCGCCAGCAGCCCCGACCCAGGGCCGTACTATGGCTACACCTTC. It translates to CASSPDPGPYYGYTF.

CDR3 amino acids: CASSLDRTGHAFF. CDR3 in DNA: TGCGCCAGCAGTCTCGATAGGACAGGGCATGCTTTCTTT. The rearrangement links TRBV10-1 to TRBJ1-1; TRBD1 matches at 8 bases. Germline trimming cut 5 bases from V and 11 bases from J; bases unmatched to any gene: 10. CDR3 size: 13 residues. Germline CDR1 is WNHNN and CDR2 is SYGVQD (reference sequence).

The chain has TRBV6-5 and TRBJ2-7; 7 nucleotides align to TRBD1. CDR3 length: 13 amino acids. With 6 bases clipped from V and 6 bases from J, the junction kept 8 bases outside the gene matches. In germline, CDR1 is MNHEY, CDR2 SVGAGI. The CDR3 sequence is CASRTQGVREQYF. The CDR3 DNA reads TGTGCCAGCAGGACCCAGGGGGTCCGCGAGCAGTACTTC.

The gene calls are TRBV11-2 and TRBJ1-2; the D gene is possibly TRBD1 (5 bases). Trimming shortened V by 5 bases and J by 3 bases, and 13 bases separated the two germline ends. The CDR3 is made up of 14 amino acids. Per germline, CDR1 SGHAT and CDR2 FQNNGV. The DNA for the CDR3 is TGTGCCAGCAGCCGGTCGGGGGTGGACTATGGCTACACCTTC. It yields the protein CASSRSGVDYGYTF.

The chain carries TRBV7-9 and TRBJ2-7, with TRBD2 identical over 8 bases. Losses at the gene ends were 3 bases for V and 4 bases for J; bases not matched to a gene: 2. Germline-derived CDR1 and CDR2 are SEHNR and FQNEAQ (reference sequence). The CDR3 runs to 13 residues. The CDR3 here is CASSFTSGYEQYF. Written as DNA, the CDR3 is TGTGCCAGCAGCTTCACTAGCGGATACGAGCAGTACTTC.

The table lists this clone with a count of one. The rearrangement links TRBV7-9 to TRBJ2-2, with unresolved D. This CDR3 has 15 residues. Germline values: CDR1 SEHNR, CDR2 FQNEAQ (reference sequence). Trimming removed 5 bases from V and 4 bases from J, with 14 bases in between. CDR3 sequence (DNA): TGTGCCAGCAGCCAAGGATCGGGTATCACCGGGGAGCTGTTTTTT. Its protein product is CASSQGSGITGELFF.

V is TRBV29-1 and J is TRBJ1-1; possible D gene TRBD1, 6 bases. Trimming stripped 8 bases from V and 1 base from J, with 14 bases between. Looked up from germline, CDR1 is SQVTM and CDR2 is ANQGSEA. This CDR3 comprises 13 residues. In DNA, the CDR3 is TGCAGCTCCGCCCAGGGGACGAACACTGAAGCTTTCTTT. Encoded protein: CSSAQGTNTEAFF.

The J gene is TRBJ1-6, the V gene TRBV2, with 7 bases identical to TRBD1. The CDR3 length is 16 residues. Germline trimming cut 4 bases from V and 3 bases from J; bases unmatched to any gene: 6. Germline V gene sequence: CDR1 SNHLY, CDR2 FYNNEI. CDR3 in amino acids: CASSGTGGFYNSPLHF. DNA for the CDR3: TGTGCCAGCAGTGGGACAGGAGGTTTCTATAATTCACCCCTCCACTTT.